The present T cell receptor (beta chain) was sequenced within a study of T cells in Graves' hyperthyroidism and ophthalmopathy (dated by TCRdb to between 2018 and 2020). As for the study more broadly: Peripheral blood samples were taken at the time of initial diagnosis, prior to any treatment. Once sampling was done, hyperthyroidism patients were given methimazole at a starting dose of 30 mg daily, whereas ophthalmopathy patients were given high-dose intravenous methylprednisolone. A discovery cohort of about a hundred patients, about 40 with Graves' ophthalmopathy and more than 55 with stable Graves' hyperthyroidism, was used to find distinguishing TCR V-J signatures. According to the paper, TCR Vbeta CDR3 sequencing was carried out on 135 peripheral blood samples, which came from over 40 ophthalmopathy, around 75 hyperthyroidism and roughly 17 progressor patients. For training and testing, the 100 patients in the discovery cohort were randomly divided in a 7:3 ratio. Prospective prediction of ophthalmopathy was tested in an independent validation cohort of approximately 19 hyperthyroidism patients and 15 to 17 patients who later progressed to ophthalmopathy. Thyroid tissue and blood T-cell repertoires from about six Graves' hyperthyroidism patients were also compared in the study. Study-wide findings and limitations: In validation, progression to ophthalmopathy was predicted by the model with 70% to 71% sensitivity and 72% to 85% specificity, a median of roughly 6.4 months before onset. Sample size was not statistically predetermined, and blinding of investigators to group allocation was not performed. Blood samples also contained most of the expanded thyroid clonotypes (frequency above 0.001), which suggests that blood repertoires may reflect thyroid immune responses. A 13 V-J signature model separated ophthalmopathy from stable hyperthyroidism, with over 85% sensitivity and 81% to 82% specificity in cross-validation and 80%/75% in testing.

From cysteine to phenylalanine, the CDR3 is 16 amino acids long. Only the CDR3 part of the read is kept: 48 bases, read in frame from the first base. The germline ends are 19 bases apart after V is trimmed by 6 bases and J by 7 bases. The germline V gene (reference sequence) specifies LNHDA as CDR1 and SQIVND as CDR2. Hyperthyroidism patients were newly diagnosed, with disease duration under 2 months, and aged 18 to 65 years. Exclusion was applied to patients with uncontrolled infections, other autoimmune diseases, pregnancy or lactation. Diagnoses were established on the basis of clinical symptoms, serum thyroxine and TRAb, thyroid ultrasound, and orbital computed tomography. Blood from progressor patients was drawn when they were first diagnosed with hyperthyroidism, before any ophthalmopathy symptoms appeared. PBMCs were separated from approximately 9.9 ml of fresh peripheral blood using Ficoll-Paque density gradient centrifugation. Progressor patients were initially diagnosed with Graves' hyperthyroidism and developed ophthalmopathy during follow-up. Total RNA was extracted using Trizol reagent, and RNA quality was assessed on an Agilent 2100 Bioanalyzer.

Amplification of TCR beta CDR3 regions was carried out from RNA transcripts. A first-round RT-PCR of the TCR CDR3 used the HTBI primer set with the Qiagen OneStep RT-PCR kit. The libraries were constructed in a second round of multiplex PCR and then size-selected and purified. Sequencing of the libraries was done on an Illumina HiSeq2000 using paired-end 100 bp reads. The paper's processing steps were these. Raw data were processed with SOAPnuke, discarding reads with adapters, uncalled bases, mean Phred below 15, or no exact constant-primer or identifier match. COPE v1.2.5 was used to merge the high-quality paired reads, and each unique nucleotide sequence was defined as a clonotype. MiTCR v1.1 was used to align the clonotypes against IMGT TRBV, TRBD and TRBJ reference segments. The analysis included only V-J combinations with a frequency above 0.0001, which together covered over 98% of the repertoires. A TCS score was defined as the ratio between F50 (clonal expansion) and ExV (chaos), using BLOSUM62-based TCRdist between CDR3 peptides within each V-J. Welch's t-statistics and random forest reduced 500 to 650 V-J features to fewer than 15, which were used in a naive Bayes classifier (R e1071). The raw public reads went through TCRdb reprocessing: fastp at Q25, MiXCR clone calling, in-frame beta chains kept. CDR3 protein duplicates are merged, each entry listing the most common genes and DNA. These V and J calls rely on TCRdb rather than the paper's analysis. In this sample the table shows 350,000 to 450,000 distinct CDR3 sequences, approximately 18% of which occur a single time. Jointly, the top ten make up around a third of the sample.

This clonotype was detected a few times. The clone's antigen remains unknown. No much larger clone is present one base from it, and per-base qualities are unavailable. Sequencing was carried out using blood. The origin of this receptor is a woman aged 30 to 39 with Graves' hyperthyroidism that later progressed to Graves' ophthalmopathy. This receptor chain uses TRBV19 and TRBJ1-6; TRBD1 might be the D gene, on 6 matching bases. The nucleotides read TGTGCCAGTAGCTTTCTCTCGGGGCAGGGGAATTCACCCCTCCACTTT. It is translated as CASSFLSGQGNSPLHF. Here the CDR3 is joined to the reference TRBV19 and TRBJ1-6 genes, and the full variable domain is: DGGITQSPKYLFRKEGQNVTLSCEQNLNHDAMYWYRQDPGQGLRLIYYSQIVNDFQKGDIAEGYSVSREKKESFPLTVTSAQKNPTAFYLCASSFLSGQGNSPLHFGNGTRLTVT.